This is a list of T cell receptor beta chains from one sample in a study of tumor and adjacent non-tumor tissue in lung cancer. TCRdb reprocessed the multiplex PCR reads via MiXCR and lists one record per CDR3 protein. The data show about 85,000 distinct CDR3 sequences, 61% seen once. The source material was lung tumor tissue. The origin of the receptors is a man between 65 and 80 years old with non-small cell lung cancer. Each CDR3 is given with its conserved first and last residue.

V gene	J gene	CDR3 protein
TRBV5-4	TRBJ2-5	CVSSPPPGLAGVGETQYF
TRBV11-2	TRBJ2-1	CVSMGGQSSYNGQFF
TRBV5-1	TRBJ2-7	CASSKGQAYEQYF
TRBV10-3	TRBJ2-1	CAISESKLHNEQFF
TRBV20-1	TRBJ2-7	CSARMDSPYEQNF
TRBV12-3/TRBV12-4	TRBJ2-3	CASSLQGADMQYF
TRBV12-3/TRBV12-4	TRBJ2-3	CASSSGLARTDTQYF
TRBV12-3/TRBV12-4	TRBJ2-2	CASRPDRGANTGELFF
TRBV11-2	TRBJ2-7	CASSLCVYEQCF
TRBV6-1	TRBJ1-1	CASSDDSLNTEAFF
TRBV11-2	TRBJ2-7	CASSPLTSRNEQYF
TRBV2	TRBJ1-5	CASRRGNQPQHF
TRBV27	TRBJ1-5	CARLNSNQPQHF
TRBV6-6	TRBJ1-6	CACSYSEGAPHNSPLHF
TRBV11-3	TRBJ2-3	CVSSLRGGRAGDTQYF
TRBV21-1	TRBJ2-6	CASSKALGASLPGSGANVLTF
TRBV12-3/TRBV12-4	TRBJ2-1	CASSSGTGLYYEQFF
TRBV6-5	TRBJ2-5	CASSYSQLDSYQDTQYF
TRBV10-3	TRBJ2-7	CAISGLDYYEHYF
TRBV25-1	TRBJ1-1	CASSEWGETEAFF
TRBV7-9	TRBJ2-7	CASSTTSVHSYEQYF
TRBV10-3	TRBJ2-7	CATSAARENEQYF
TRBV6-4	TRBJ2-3	CASSDRFGDTQYF
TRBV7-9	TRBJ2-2	CASSLGGTANTGELFF
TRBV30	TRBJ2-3	CAWTVPARVTDTQYF
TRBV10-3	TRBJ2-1	CAISVRDEQFF
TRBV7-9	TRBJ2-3	CASSLEVSGEQYF
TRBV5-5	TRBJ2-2	CASSLVAANTGELFF
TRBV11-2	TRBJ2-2	CTSSLGWDTGELFF
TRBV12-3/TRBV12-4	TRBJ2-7	CASSDTGTGVYEQYF
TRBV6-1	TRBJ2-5	CASSDWGNQEAQYF
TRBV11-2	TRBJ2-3	CACSPWGWGGDMQYF
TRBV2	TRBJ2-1	CASQLAGKDNEQFF
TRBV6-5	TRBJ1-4	CASSPRGEKLFF
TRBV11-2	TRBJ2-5	CASSLSRGWEKTQYF
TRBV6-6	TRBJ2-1	CANSYLAGLYSEQFF
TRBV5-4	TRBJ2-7	CTSSMGGTALYEQYF